This TCR beta chain was identified during a study of CD8+ T cells in alopecia areata. Study-wide context: For the treated group, dosing was oral tofacitinib at 5 to 10 mg twice daily. Treated patients were scored for severity by percent of scalp affected.

V lost 4 bases, J lost 2 bases, and 15 bases lay in between. CDR1 SEHNR and CDR2 FQNEAQ come from the germline V gene (reference sequence). The length of the CDR3 is 16 residues. Stated treatment: oral pan-JAK inhibitor, 5-10 mg twice daily. This clone was seen a few times. The sequencing template was cDNA reverse transcribed from extracted RNA. Libraries were prepared by immunoSEQ multiplex PCR; TCRdb keeps only in-frame clonotypes and omits some of them. The sample has some 190,000 clones, about 51% seen once. The receptor comes from a human donor with alopecia areata. The sequenced sample was CD8+ T cells sorted from blood, obtained at roughly week 52, from a patient treated with tofacitinib. The V call is TRBV7-9, the J call TRBJ2-1; D might be TRBD1 (5 bases). CDR3 sequence: CASSSDRTMTYNEQFF. DNA of the CDR3: TGTGCCAGCAGCTCAGATCGGACAATGACCTACAATGAGCAGTTCTTC.